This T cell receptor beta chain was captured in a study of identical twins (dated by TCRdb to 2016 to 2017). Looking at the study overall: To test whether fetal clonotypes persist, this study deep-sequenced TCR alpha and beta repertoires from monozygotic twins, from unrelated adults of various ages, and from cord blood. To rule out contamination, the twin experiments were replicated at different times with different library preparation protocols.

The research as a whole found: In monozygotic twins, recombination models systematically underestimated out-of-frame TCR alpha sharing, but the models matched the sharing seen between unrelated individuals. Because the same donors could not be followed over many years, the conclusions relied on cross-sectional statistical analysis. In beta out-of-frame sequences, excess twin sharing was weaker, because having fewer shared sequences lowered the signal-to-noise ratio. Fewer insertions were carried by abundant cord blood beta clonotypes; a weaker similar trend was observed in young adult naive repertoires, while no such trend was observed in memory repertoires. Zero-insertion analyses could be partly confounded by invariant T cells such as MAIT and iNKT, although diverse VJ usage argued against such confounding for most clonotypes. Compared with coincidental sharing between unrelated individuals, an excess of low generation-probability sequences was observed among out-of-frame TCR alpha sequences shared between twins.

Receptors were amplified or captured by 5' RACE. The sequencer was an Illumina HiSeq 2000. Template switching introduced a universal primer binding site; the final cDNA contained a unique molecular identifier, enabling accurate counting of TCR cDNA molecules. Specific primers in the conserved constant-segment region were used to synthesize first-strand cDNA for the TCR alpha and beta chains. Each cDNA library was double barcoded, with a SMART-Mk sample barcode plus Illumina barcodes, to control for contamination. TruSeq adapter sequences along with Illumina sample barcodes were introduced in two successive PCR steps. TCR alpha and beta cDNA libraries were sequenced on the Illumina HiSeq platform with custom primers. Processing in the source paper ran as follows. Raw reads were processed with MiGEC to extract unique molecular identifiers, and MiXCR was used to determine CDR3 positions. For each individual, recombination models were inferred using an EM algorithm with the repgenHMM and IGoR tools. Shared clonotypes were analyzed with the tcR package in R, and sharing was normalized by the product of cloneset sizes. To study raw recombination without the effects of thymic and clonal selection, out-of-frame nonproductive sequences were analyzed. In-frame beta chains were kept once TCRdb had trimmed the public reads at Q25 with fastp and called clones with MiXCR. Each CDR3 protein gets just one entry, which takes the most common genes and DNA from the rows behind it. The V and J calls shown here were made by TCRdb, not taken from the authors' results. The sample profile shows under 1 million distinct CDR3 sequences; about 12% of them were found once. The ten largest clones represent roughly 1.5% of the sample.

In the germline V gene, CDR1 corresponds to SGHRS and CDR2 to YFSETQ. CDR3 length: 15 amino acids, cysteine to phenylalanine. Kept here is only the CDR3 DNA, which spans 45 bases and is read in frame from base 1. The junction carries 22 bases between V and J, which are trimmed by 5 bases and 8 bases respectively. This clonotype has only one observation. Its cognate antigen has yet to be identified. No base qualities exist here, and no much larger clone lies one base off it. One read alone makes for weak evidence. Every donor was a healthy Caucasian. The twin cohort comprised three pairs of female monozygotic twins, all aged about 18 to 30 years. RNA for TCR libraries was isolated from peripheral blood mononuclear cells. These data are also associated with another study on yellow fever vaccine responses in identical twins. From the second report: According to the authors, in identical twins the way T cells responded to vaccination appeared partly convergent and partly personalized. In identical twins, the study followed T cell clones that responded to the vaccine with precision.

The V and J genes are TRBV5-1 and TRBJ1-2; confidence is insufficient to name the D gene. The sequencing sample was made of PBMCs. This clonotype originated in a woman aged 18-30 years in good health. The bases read TGCGCCAGCAGGGGGAATCCGGGCCCCAGGATGGGCTACACCTTC. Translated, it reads CASRGNPGPRMGYTF.